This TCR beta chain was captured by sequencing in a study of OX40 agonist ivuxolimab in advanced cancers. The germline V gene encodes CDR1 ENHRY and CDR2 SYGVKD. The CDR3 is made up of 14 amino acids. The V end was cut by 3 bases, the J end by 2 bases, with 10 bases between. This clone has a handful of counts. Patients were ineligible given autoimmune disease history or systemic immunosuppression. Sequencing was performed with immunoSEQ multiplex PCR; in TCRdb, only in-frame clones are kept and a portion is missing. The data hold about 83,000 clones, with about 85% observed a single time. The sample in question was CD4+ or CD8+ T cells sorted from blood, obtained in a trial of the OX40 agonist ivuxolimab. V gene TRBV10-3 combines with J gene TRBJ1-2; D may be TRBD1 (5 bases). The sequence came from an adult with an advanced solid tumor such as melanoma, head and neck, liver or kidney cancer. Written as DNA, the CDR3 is TGTGCCATCAGTGATGACAGCAAGAACTATGGCTACACCTTC. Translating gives CAISDDSKNYGYTF.